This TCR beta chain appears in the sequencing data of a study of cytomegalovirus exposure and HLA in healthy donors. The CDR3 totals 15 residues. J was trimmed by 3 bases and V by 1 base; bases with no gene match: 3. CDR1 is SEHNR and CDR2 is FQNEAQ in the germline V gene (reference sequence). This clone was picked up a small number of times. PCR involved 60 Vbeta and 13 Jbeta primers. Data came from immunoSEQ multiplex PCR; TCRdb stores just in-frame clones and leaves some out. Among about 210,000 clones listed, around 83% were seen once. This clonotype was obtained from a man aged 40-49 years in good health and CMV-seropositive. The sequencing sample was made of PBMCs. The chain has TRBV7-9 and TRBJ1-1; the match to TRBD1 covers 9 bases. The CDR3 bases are TGTGCCAGCAGCTTAGTACAGGGGGCGGACACTGAAGCTTTCTTT. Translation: CASSLVQGADTEAFF.